This T cell receptor beta chain was profiled in a study of T cell repertoires in cytomegalovirus infection. As concerns this clonotype: The antigen is not known.

TCRdb passed the reads through MiXCR, listing each CDR3 protein once. Among more than 50,000 distinct CDR3 sequences listed, around 30% were seen once. Study-wide results and limits: There were carriers of CMV plus the relevant HLA, and cumulative public TCR beta family frequency identified them.

The CDR3 sequence is 19 residues long. Trimming removed 1 base from V and 2 bases from J; junction bases left unmatched: 19. Germline V lookup: CDR1 DFQATT, CDR2 SNEGSKA (reference sequence). This clonotype was sampled from a human donor in good health (CMV status not recorded). Some clones in this sample may be carry-over from other donors' samples. The chain joins TRBV20-1 to TRBJ2-5, with 7 bases fitting TRBD1. The material sequenced was PBMCs, sequenced either directly or after in vitro stimulation (not recorded which). The CDR3: CSARAPGKDREDPQETQYF. The CDR3 DNA is TGCAGTGCTAGAGCCCCGGGGAAAGACAGGGAAGACCCTCAAGAGACCCAGTACTTC.